These T cell receptor beta chains were read from a single sample in a study of T cells in localized non-small cell lung cancer. Sequencing used immunoSEQ multiplex PCR; TCRdb keeps in-frame clones, though not all of them. Of some 25,000 clones in the sample, approximately 88% were seen once. The specimen was peripheral blood mononuclear cells, collected before any cancer treatment. The receptors shown here come from a woman aged 35-75 years with stage III lung adenocarcinoma. CDR3s include the opening cysteine and the closing phenylalanine or tryptophan. A D gene is named only where the DNA matches it firmly. A row's size may be missing; if present it is once, few, many or a size class.

>TRBV7-2|TRBJ2-1|TRBD2|NA
CASSTLAEGYNEQFF
TGTGCCAGCAGCACCCTAGCGGAGGGATACAATGAGCAGTTCTTC
>TRBV18|TRBJ2-5|NA|NA
CASSPPGVSETQYF
TGTGCCAGCTCCCCTCCTGGGGTTTCAGAGACCCAGTACTTC
>TRBV10-1|TRBJ1-4|TRBD1|NA
CASKTGSNEKLFF
TGCGCCAGCAAGACAGGGTCTAACGAAAAACTGTTTTTT
>TRBV19|TRBJ1-6|NA|NA
CASRPTDRPNSPLHF
TGTGCCAGTAGGCCCACCGACAGGCCTAATTCACCCCTCCACTTT
>TRBV5-1|TRBJ1-5|NA|NA
CASSSGEGGLMSNQPQHF
TGCGCCAGCAGCTCCGGTGAAGGGGGATTAATGAGCAATCAGCCCCAGCATTTT
>TRBV9|TRBJ2-1|TRBD2|NA
CASSVDGRAYNEQFF
TGTGCCAGCAGCGTAGACGGGAGGGCCTACAATGAGCAGTTCTTC
>TRBV27|TRBJ1-4|NA|NA
CASGSPYNEKLFF
TGTGCCAGCGGGTCGCCATATAATGAAAAACTGTTTTTT
>TRBV7-3|TRBJ2-2|NA|NA
CASSSPGVSTGELFF
TGTGCCAGCAGCTCGCCAGGAGTTTCGACCGGGGAGCTGTTTTTT
>TRBV27|TRBJ1-3|NA|NA
CASSPTGLGNTIYF
TGTGCCAGCAGTCCGACAGGTTTAGGAAACACCATATATTTT
>TRBV19|TRBJ1-5|TRBD1|few
CASSPPGQGAFQPQHF
TGTGCCAGTAGTCCACCCGGACAGGGGGCCTTTCAGCCCCAGCATTTT
>TRBV30|TRBJ2-5|NA|NA
CAWSVFMETQYF
TGTGCCTGGAGTGTATTTATGGAGACCCAGTACTTC
>TRBV7-2|TRBJ2-1|TRBD2|NA
CASSPQPGLAGGFSEQFF
TGTGCCAGCAGCCCCCAGCCGGGACTAGCGGGGGGTTTCTCTGAGCAGTTCTTC
>TRBV20-1|TRBJ2-1|TRBD2|NA
CSAHDGTRQFF
TGCAGTGCCCACGACGGGACTAGACAGTTCTTC
>TRBV5-6|TRBJ1-1|NA|NA
CASSDRGLPNTEAFF
TGTGCCAGCAGCGACCGGGGCCTCCCAAACACTGAAGCTTTCTTT
>TRBV11-2|TRBJ2-7|TRBD2|NA
CASSRTSGGVYEQYF
TGTGCCAGCAGCCGCACTAGCGGGGGGGTCTACGAGCAGTACTTC
>TRBV5-5|TRBJ2-2|NA|NA
CASTELGTYTGELFF
TGTGCCAGCACCGAACTCGGGACTTACACCGGGGAGCTGTTTTTT
>TRBV20-1|TRBJ2-1|NA|NA
CSAPPGVEQFF
TGCAGTGCCCCCCCCGGGGTGGAACAGTTCTTC
>TRBV5-5|TRBJ2-3|TRBD1|NA
CASSPRDRITDTQYF
TGTGCCAGCAGCCCGCGGGACAGGATCACAGATACGCAGTATTTT
>TRBV15|TRBJ2-5|TRBD2|NA
CATSGGPTGGTQYF
TGTGCCACCAGCGGCGGACCGACGGGAGGGACCCAGTACTTC
>TRBV5-7|TRBJ2-1|NA|NA
CASSLVRQELYNEQFF
TGTGCCAGCAGCTTGGTTCGGCAGGAGCTTTACAATGAGCAGTTCTTC
>TRBV4-3|TRBJ2-7|NA|NA
CASSQDGGGPYEQYF
TGCGCCAGCAGCCAAGATGGGGGCGGCCCCTACGAGCAGTACTTC
>TRBV5-1|TRBJ2-1|TRBD2|NA
CASSLALSGRNEQFF
TGCGCCAGCAGCTTGGCTCTCAGCGGGAGGAATGAGCAGTTCTTC
>TRBV7-9|TRBJ1-3|NA|NA
CASSLRGAGNTIYF
TGTGCCAGCAGCTTGCGGGGGGCTGGAAACACCATATATTTT
>TRBV18|TRBJ1-1|NA|NA
CASSSKAANTEAFF
TGTGCCAGCTCATCTAAGGCCGCAAACACTGAAGCTTTCTTT
>TRBV6-1|TRBJ2-7|NA|NA
CASSQHPKDEQYF
TGTGCCAGCAGTCAGCACCCAAAGGACGAGCAGTACTTC
>TRBV7-9|TRBJ2-5|NA|few
CASSLVLETQYF
TGTGCCAGCAGCTTAGTCCTAGAGACCCAGTACTTC
>TRBV5-1|TRBJ2-2|TRBD2|NA
CASSTELAGARSGELFF
TGCGCCAGCAGCACCGAACTAGCGGGAGCGCGTAGCGGGGAGCTGTTTTTT
>TRBV4-1|TRBJ2-5|TRBD1|NA
CASSQKADRGRPRETQYF
TGCGCCAGCAGCCAAAAAGCGGACAGGGGCCGGCCGCGGGAGACCCAGTACTTC
>TRBV7-2|TRBJ2-7|TRBD2|NA
CASSLDLWASGTVGEQYF
TGTGCCAGCAGCTTAGACCTTTGGGCTAGCGGGACGGTTGGTGAGCAGTACTTC
>TRBV4-3|TRBJ2-7|NA|NA
CASSQSHHPPGAYEQYF
TGCGCCAGCAGCCAATCACATCACCCACCAGGAGCCTACGAGCAGTACTTC
>TRBV9|TRBJ2-3|NA|NA
CASSRSGSTDTQYF
TGTGCCAGCAGCAGGTCCGGGAGCACAGATACGCAGTATTTT
>TRBV5-5|TRBJ1-5|NA|NA
CASSLAGFGQPQHF
TGTGCCAGCAGCCTGGCAGGGTTCGGGCAGCCCCAGCATTTT
>TRBV6-5|TRBJ1-1|NA|NA
CASIQNTEAFF
TGTGCCAGCATTCAAAACACTGAAGCTTTCTTT
>TRBV30|TRBJ1-5|NA|NA
CAWSAGGYQPQHF
TGTGCCTGGAGTGCCGGGGGTTATCAGCCCCAGCATTTT
>TRBV7-2|TRBJ2-7|TRBD1|NA
CASSLWDRVGEQYF
TGTGCCAGCAGCTTATGGGACAGGGTCGGGGAGCAGTACTTC
>TRBV5-3|TRBJ1-1|TRBD1|once
CARSKMDRGLPEAFF
TGTGCCAGAAGCAAAATGGACAGGGGGTTGCCTGAAGCTTTCTTT
>TRBV15|TRBJ2-3|TRBD2|NA
CATSRALSSGGRTDTQYF
TGTGCCACCAGCAGAGCCCTTTCTAGCGGGGGGCGCACAGATACGCAGTATTTT
>TRBV10-3|TRBJ2-7|TRBD2|NA
CAIRQTSGSFYEQYF
TGTGCCATCAGGCAGACTAGCGGGAGTTTCTACGAGCAGTACTTC
>TRBV10-1|TRBJ2-5|NA|once
CASRRDPRDLQETQYF
TGCGCCAGCAGGCGCGACCCCAGGGACTTGCAAGAGACCCAGTACTTC
>TRBV6-5|TRBJ2-2|NA|NA
CASSYAGIRNTGELFF
TGTGCCAGCAGTTACGCAGGAATAAGGAACACCGGGGAGCTGTTTTTT
>TRBV9|TRBJ1-2|TRBD1|NA
CASSPQTGVYGYTF
TGTGCCAGCAGCCCACAGACAGGGGTCTATGGCTACACCTTC
>TRBV6-5|TRBJ1-1|NA|NA
CASSQGVPMAEAFF
TGTGCCAGCAGCCAAGGGGTCCCGATGGCTGAAGCTTTCTTT
>TRBV7-9|TRBJ1-4|NA|NA
CASSLDLQEKLFF
TGTGCCAGCAGCTTAGATCTACAGGAAAAACTGTTTTTT
>TRBV6-5|TRBJ1-6|TRBD1|NA
CASSLGTASPLHF
TGTGCCAGCAGCCTCGGGACAGCTTCACCCCTCCACTTT
>TRBV9|TRBJ2-3|NA|NA
CASSLAGNTQYF
TGTGCCAGCAGCTTAGCTGGGAATACGCAGTATTTT
>TRBV19|TRBJ1-6|TRBD1|NA
CASSIVAGQGGSPLHF
TGTGCCAGTAGTATAGTGGCCGGACAGGGTGGGTCACCCCTCCACTTT
>TRBV6-1|TRBJ2-1|NA|NA
CASSGVREQFF
TGTGCCAGCAGCGGCGTCCGTGAGCAGTTCTTC
>TRBV20-1|TRBJ2-5|TRBD2|NA
CSALPGGTQYF
TGCAGTGCACTCCCGGGGGGGACCCAGTACTTC
>TRBV7-9|TRBJ2-1|NA|NA
CASSPSSERYNEQFF
TGTGCCAGCAGCCCATCATCGGAGCGATACAATGAGCAGTTCTTC
>TRBV5-4|TRBJ2-1|NA|NA
CASSGAQARSFNEQFF
TGTGCCAGCAGCGGGGCCCAAGCGCGATCCTTCAATGAGCAGTTCTTC
>TRBV7-2|TRBJ2-7|NA|few
CASSFRGGMSSYEQYF
TGTGCCAGCAGCTTCCGGGGCGGGATGAGCTCCTACGAGCAGTACTTC
>TRBV18|TRBJ1-2|NA|NA
CASSPDGSSYTF
TGTGCCAGCTCACCAGACGGGAGCAGCTACACCTTC